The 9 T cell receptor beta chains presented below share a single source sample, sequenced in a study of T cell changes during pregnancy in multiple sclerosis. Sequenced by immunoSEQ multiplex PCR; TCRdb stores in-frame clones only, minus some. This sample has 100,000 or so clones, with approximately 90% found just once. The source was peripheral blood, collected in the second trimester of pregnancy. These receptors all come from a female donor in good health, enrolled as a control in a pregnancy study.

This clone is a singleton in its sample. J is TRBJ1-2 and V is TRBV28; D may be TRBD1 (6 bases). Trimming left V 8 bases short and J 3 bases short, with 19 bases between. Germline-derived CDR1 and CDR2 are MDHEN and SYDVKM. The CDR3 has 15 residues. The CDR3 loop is CASSKGVRSDYGYTF. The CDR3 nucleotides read TGTGCCAGCTCAAAGGGGGTCAGGTCCGACTATGGCTACACCTTC.

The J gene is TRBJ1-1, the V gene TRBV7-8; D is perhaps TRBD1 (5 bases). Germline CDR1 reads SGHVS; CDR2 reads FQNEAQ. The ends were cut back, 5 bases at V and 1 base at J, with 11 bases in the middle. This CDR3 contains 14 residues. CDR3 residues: CASSGGVRNTEAFF. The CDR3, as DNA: TGTGCCAGCAGCGGGGGGGTGAGGAACACTGAAGCTTTCTTT.

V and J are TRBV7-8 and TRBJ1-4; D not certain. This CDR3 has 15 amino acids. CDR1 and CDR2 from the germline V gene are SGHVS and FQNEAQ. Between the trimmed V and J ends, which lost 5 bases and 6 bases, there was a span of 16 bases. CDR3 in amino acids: CASSPHHSTDEKLFF. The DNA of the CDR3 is TGTGCCAGCAGCCCGCACCACAGCACAGATGAAAAACTGTTTTTT.

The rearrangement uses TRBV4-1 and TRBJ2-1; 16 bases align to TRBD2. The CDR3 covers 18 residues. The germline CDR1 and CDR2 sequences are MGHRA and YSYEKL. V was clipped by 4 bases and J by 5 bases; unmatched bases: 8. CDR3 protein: CASSRGLAGGPRNNEQFF. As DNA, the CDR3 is TGCGCCAGCAGCCGGGGACTAGCGGGGGGGCCGAGAAACAATGAGCAGTTCTTC.

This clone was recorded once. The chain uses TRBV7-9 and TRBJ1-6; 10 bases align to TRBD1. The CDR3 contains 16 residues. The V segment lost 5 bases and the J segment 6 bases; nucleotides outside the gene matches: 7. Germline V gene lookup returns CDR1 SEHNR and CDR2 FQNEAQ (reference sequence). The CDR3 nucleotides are TGTGCCAGCAGCACGGAGACAGGGGGCTTTAATTCACCCCTCCACTTT. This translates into CASSTETGGFNSPLHF.

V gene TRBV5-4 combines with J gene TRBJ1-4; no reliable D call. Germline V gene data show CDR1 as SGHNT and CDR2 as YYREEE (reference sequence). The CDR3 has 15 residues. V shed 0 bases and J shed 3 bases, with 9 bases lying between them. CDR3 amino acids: CASSLEGSANEKLFF. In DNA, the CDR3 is TGTGCCAGCAGCTTGGAAGGGAGTGCTAATGAAAAACTGTTTTTT.

CDR3 DNA: TGTGCCAGCAGTTACTCAGGACTAGCGGGATATGAGCAGTTCTTC. The encoded protein is CASSYSGLAGYEQFF. The V and J genes are TRBV6-6 and TRBJ2-1, with 12 bases that match TRBD2. Unmatched junction bases numbered 2, after V lost 0 bases and J lost 8 bases. Germline CDR1 is MNHNY and CDR2 is SVGAGI (reference sequence). The CDR3 runs 15 residues.

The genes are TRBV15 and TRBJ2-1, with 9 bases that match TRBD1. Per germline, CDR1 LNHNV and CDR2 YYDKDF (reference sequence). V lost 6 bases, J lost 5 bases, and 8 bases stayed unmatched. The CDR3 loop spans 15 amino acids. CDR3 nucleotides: TGTGCCACCAGGGGACAGGGTACGGGAAACAATGAGCAGTTCTTC. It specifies CATRGQGTGNNEQFF.

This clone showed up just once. The CDR3 coding sequence is TGTGCCAGCAGCCTAGTGCGCACTGTGGCCCAGTACTTC. This gives the protein CASSLVRTVAQYF. The V and J genes are TRBV5-8 and TRBJ2-5; D is unclear. CDR1 SGHTS and CDR2 YDEGEE come from the germline V gene. The length of the CDR3 is 13 residues. Trimming removed 4 bases at V and 9 bases at J, with 16 bases between.